The T cell receptor beta chain described here comes from a study of OX40 agonist ivuxolimab in advanced cancers. TCRdb's table, derived via immunoSEQ multiplex PCR, lists solely in-frame clones and lacks some. In the table there are some 95,000 clones, around 90% of which are singletons. Broader study findings: At doses 0.1 to 3.0 mg/kg, CD4+ and CD8+ clones expanded.

As for this clone: The antigen is undetermined.

The CDR3 consists of 12 residues. Germline values: CDR1 ENHRY, CDR2 SYGVKD. The V gene lost 8 bases and the J gene lost 5 bases, with 10 bases spanning the gap. The TCR was taken from an adult with an advanced solid tumor such as melanoma, head and neck, liver or kidney cancer. The rearrangement uses TRBV10-3 and TRBJ1-5; the D gene is possibly TRBD1 (6 bases). This specimen consisted of CD4+ or CD8+ T cells sorted from blood, obtained in a trial of the OX40 agonist ivuxolimab. The CDR3 nucleotides read TGTGCCATCTCACAGGGCGATCAGCCCCAGCATTTT. Protein: CAISQGDQPQHF.